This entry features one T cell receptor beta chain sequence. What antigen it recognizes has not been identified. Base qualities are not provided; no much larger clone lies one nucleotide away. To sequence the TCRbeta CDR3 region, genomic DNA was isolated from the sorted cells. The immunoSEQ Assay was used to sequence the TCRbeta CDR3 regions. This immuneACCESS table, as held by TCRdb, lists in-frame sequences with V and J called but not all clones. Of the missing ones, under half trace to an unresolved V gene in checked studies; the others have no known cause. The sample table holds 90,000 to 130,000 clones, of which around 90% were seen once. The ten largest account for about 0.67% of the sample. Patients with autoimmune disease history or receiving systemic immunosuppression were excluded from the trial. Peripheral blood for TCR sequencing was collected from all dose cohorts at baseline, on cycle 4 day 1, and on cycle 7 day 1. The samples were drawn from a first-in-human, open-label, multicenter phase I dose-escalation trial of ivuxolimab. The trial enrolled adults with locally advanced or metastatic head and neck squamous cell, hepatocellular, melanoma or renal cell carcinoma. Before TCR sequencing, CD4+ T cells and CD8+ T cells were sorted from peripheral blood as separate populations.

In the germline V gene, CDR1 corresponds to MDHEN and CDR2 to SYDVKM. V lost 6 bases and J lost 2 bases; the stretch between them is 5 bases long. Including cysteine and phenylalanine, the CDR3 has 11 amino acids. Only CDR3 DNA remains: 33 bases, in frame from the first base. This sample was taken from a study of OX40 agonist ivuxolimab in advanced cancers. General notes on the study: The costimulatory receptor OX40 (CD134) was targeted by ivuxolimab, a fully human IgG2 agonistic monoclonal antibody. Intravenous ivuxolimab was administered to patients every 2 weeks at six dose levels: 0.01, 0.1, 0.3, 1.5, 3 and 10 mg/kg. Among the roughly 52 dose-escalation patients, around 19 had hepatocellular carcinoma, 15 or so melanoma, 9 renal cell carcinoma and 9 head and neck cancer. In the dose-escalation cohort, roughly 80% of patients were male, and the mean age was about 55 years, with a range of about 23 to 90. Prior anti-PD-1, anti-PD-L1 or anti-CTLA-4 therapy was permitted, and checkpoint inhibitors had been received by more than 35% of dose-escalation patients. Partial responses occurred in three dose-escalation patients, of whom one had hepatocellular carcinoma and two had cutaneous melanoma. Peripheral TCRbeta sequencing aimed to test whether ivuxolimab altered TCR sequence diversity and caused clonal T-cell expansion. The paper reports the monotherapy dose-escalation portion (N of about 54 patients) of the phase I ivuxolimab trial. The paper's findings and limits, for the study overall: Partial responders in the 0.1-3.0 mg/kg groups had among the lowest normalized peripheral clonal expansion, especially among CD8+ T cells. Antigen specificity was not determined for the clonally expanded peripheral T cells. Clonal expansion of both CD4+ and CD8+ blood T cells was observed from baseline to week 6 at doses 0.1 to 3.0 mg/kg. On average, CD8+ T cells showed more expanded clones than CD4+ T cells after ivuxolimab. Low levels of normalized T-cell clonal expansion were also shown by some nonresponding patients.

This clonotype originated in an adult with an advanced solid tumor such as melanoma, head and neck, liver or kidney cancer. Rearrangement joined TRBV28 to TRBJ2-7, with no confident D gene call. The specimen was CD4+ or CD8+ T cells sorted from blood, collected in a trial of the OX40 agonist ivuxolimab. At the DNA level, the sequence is TGTGCCAGCAGCAAAGCCTACGAGCAGTACTTC. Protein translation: CASSKAYEQYF.